This T cell receptor (beta chain) was sequenced in a study of immune evolution from preneoplasia to lung adenocarcinoma. General study findings and limits: Later-stage lesions seemingly showed higher T cell density and diversity than normal lung. Normal lung had the highest top T cell clone frequencies.

As to this clone: Its target is unknown.

This CDR3 has 13 residues. Germline V lookup: CDR1 SNHLY, CDR2 FYNNEI. V shed 7 bases and J shed 4 bases, with 10 bases lying between them. Macro-dissection enriched premalignant or tumor cells before nucleic acid extraction. Profiled with immunoSEQ multiplex PCR; TCRdb holds only in-frame clones, not every one. This sample has 8,000 or so clones, with around 79% found just once. The receptor's source is a person aged 65 to 85 with lung adenocarcinoma. The sequencing sample was made of FFPE minimally invasive lung adenocarcinoma tissue. The J gene is TRBJ1-4, the V gene TRBV2; TRBD1 is a possible D gene (5 bases). CDR3 loop: CASKRDSNEKLFF. The CDR3 bases are TGTGCCAGCAAACGAGACAGTAATGAAAAACTGTTTTTT.